This is a list of T cell receptor beta chains from one sample in a study of response to subunit inactivated influenza vaccine. Each CDR3 protein is one row after TCRdb ran MiXCR on the RT-PCR reads. This sample has under 550,000 distinct CDR3 sequences, with approximately 7.7% found just once. Here the sequenced sample was PBMCs from blood, taken roughly 24 months after vaccination. These receptors were obtained from a man aged 45 to 75 who received an inactivated influenza vaccine. The CDR3 runs from the conserved cysteine through the conserved F or W. The D gene is left open where the match is weak. Size is omitted from some rows. Given values are once, few, many or a class for expanded clones.

>TRBD1|TRBJ2-4|TRBV20-1|few
TGCAGTGCTAGACCCCAGGGGGCTAGCAAAAACATTCAGTACTTC
CSARPQGASKNIQYF
>TRBD2|TRBJ2-3|TRBV20-1|many
TGCAGTGCTGCACTAGCGGGGGGTCATGATACGCAGTATTTT
CSAALAGGHDTQYF
>TRBD1|TRBJ2-3|TRBV6-1|few
TGTGCCAGCAGGCGGACAGGTGGGGGAGATACGCAGTATTTT
CASRRTGGGDTQYF
>-|TRBJ1-1|TRBV20-1|-
TGCAGCCCGGTTCTTCGTCAGAACACTGAAGCTTTCTTT
CSPVLRQNTEAFF
>-|TRBJ1-2|TRBV12-3/TRBV12-4|-
TGTGCCAGCAGCGGGCCCCTGGGTCACCTTCGCTATGGCTACACCTTC
CASSGPLGHLRYGYTF
>-|TRBJ1-1|TRBV20-1|-
TGCAGTGCTCTTGCGGGGGAGGTCATGAACACTGAAGCTTTCTTT
CSALAGEVMNTEAFF
>-|TRBJ1-2|TRBV12-3/TRBV12-4|few
TGTGCCAGCAGTCCTGTGGCGGGGAGTCACTATGGCTACACCTTC
CASSPVAGSHYGYTF
>TRBD2|TRBJ2-3|TRBV3-1|-
TGTGCCAGCAGCCAAGACCCTAGCGGCGTCACAGATACGCAGTATTTT
CASSQDPSGVTDTQYF
>-|TRBJ2-1|TRBV10-3|many
TGTGCCATCAGTGATACGGACAATGAGCAGTTCTTC
CAISDTDNEQFF
>TRBD2|TRBJ2-5|TRBV3-1|many
TGTGCCAGCAGCCAAGATCTAGCGGCCCAAGAGACCCAGTACTTC
CASSQDLAAQETQYF
>-|TRBJ2-3|TRBV15|few
TGTGCCACCACGTGGGGGGAGCTAGATACGCAGTATTTT
CATTWGELDTQYF
>-|TRBJ2-5|TRBV4-2|-
TGTGCCAGCAGCCAAGAAACAGGTTTGGGGGAGACCCAGTACTTC
CASSQETGLGETQYF
>TRBD1|TRBJ2-1|TRBV7-2|many
TGTGCCAGCAGCTTGAAAGCTTCCGGGACAGACAATGAGCAGTTCTTC
CASSLKASGTDNEQFF
>TRBD2|TRBJ2-7|TRBV11-2|few
TGTGCCAGCAGCCCGGGGACTAGCGGGGTGCAGTACTTC
CASSPGTSGVQYF
>TRBD1|TRBJ2-1|TRBV11-1|-
TGTGCCAGCAGCTTAGGGACAGGGGGCTTGTCCTACAATGAGCAGTTCTTC
CASSLGTGGLSYNEQFF
>-|TRBJ2-7|TRBV2|many
TGTGCCAGCAGTAGGGACGGAGACTACGAGCAGTACTTC
CASSRDGDYEQYF
>TRBD1|TRBJ2-3|TRBV6-5|many
TGTGCCAGCAGTTCGGGACAGAGAACAGATACGCAGTATTTT
CASSSGQRTDTQYF
>TRBD1|TRBJ2-3|TRBV28|many
TGTGCCAGCAGTTTTAAGGGGGCGAGCTACACAGATACGCAGTATTTT
CASSFKGASYTDTQYF
>-|TRBJ1-4|TRBV5-4|few
TGTGCCAGCAGCTTGCAGTCGGATAATGAAAAACTGTTTTTT
CASSLQSDNEKLFF
>-|TRBJ2-1|TRBV7-9|few
TGTGCCAGCAATCTATACAATGAGCAGTTCTTC
CASNLYNEQFF
>TRBD1|TRBJ2-1|TRBV7-2|few
TGTGCCAGCAGCTTGGGACAGGGCAATACAGAGCAGTTCTTC
CASSLGQGNTEQFF
>-|TRBJ2-1|TRBV7-2|few
TGTGCCAGCAGCCCCCCGGTCAATGAGCAGTTCTTC
CASSPPVNEQFF
>-|TRBJ2-7|TRBV4-3|few
TGCGCCAGCAGCCAAGGAAGTAGGTTAAGAAGCGAGCAGTACTTC
CASSQGSRLRSEQYF
>-|TRBJ2-7|TRBV4-2|few
TGTGCCAGCAGCCAAGGGGGCAGCGGGGAGCAGTACTTC
CASSQGGSGEQYF
>-|TRBJ1-5|TRBV4-1|-
TGCGCCGGCAGCCAAGAGAGGGGGACCAATCAGCCCCAGCATTTT
CAGSQERGTNQPQHF
>-|TRBJ1-1|TRBV20-1|few
TGCAGTGCTAACCGAATGGGGAAGAACACTGAAGCTTTCTTT
CSANRMGKNTEAFF
>TRBD1|TRBJ2-5|TRBV7-9|-
TGTGCCAGCAGCTACCCCAGGGGGCGGAGAGAGACCCAGTACTTC
CASSYPRGRRETQYF
>TRBD2|TRBJ2-2|TRBV20-1|few
TGCAGTGCTAGAAACCCACGGGGGGGGAACACCGGGGAGCTGTTTTTT
CSARNPRGGNTGELFF
>-|TRBJ1-2|TRBV14|many
TGTGCCAGCAGCCAAGTTACCGGGAGCTATGGCTACACCTTC
CASSQVTGSYGYTF
>TRBD2|TRBJ2-2|TRBV14|few
TGTGCCAGCAGCATACTAGCGGGAGTCGCCGGGGAGCTGTTTTTT
CASSILAGVAGELFF
>-|TRBJ2-3|TRBV11-3|few
TGTGCCAGCAGCTTAGATCGGGGAACGCAGTATTTT
CASSLDRGTQYF
>-|TRBJ1-2|TRBV11-2|few
TGTGCCAGCAGCTTAGATCTGGGCGTTCCTGGCTACACCTTC
CASSLDLGVPGYTF
>-|TRBJ2-3|TRBV28|many
TGTGCCAGCAGCTTGGCGGGGTACACAGATACGCAGTATTTT
CASSLAGYTDTQYF
>-|TRBJ2-3|TRBV20-1|few
TGCAGTGCTAGCAGAGGCACAGATACGCAGTATTTT
CSASRGTDTQYF
>-|TRBJ2-1|TRBV29-1|-
TGCAGCGTTGCGTCACTGGGAAAATACAATGAGCAGTTCTTC
CSVASLGKYNEQFF
>-|TRBJ2-3|TRBV18|few
TGTGCCAGCTCACCATTACAGGGCCCAGATACGCAGTATTTT
CASSPLQGPDTQYF
>-|TRBJ2-3|TRBV11-2|few
TGTGCCAGCAGCTTAGATAGTTCGCAGCTAGATACGCAGTATTTT
CASSLDSSQLDTQYF
>TRBD2|TRBJ2-4|TRBV18|many
TGTGCCAGCTCACTACAACCGGGACTAGCGGGAGCGAGAAACATTCAGTACTTC
CASSLQPGLAGARNIQYF
>-|TRBJ1-2|TRBV7-8|many
TGTGCCAGCAGCGTGGACAACTATGGCTACACCTTC
CASSVDNYGYTF